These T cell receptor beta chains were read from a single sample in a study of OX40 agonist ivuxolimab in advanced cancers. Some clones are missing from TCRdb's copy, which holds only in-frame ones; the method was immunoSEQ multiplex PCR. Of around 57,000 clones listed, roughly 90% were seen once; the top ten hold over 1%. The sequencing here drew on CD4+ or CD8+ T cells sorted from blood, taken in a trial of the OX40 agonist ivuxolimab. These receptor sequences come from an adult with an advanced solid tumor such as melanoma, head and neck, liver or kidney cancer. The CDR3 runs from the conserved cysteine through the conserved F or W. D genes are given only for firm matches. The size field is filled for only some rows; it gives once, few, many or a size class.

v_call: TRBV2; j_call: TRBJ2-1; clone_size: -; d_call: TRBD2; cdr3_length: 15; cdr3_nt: TGTGCCAGCAGTCCAGACGGACTAGCGAACAATGAGCAGTTCTTC; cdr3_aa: CASSPDGLANNEQFF
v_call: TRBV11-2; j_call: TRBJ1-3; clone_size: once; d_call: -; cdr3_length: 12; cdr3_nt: TGTGCCAGCAGCTACAACGTAGACACCATATATTTT; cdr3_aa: CASSYNVDTIYF
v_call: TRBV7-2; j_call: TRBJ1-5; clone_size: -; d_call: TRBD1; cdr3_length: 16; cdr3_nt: TGTGCCAGCAGTCGTTTACCGGGACAGCTAAATCAGCCCCAGCATTTT; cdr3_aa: CASSRLPGQLNQPQHF
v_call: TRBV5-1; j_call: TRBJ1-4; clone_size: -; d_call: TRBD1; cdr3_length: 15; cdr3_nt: TGCGCCAGCAGCTTGGCCGGACAGGGGGACGCTAAGCTGTTTTTT; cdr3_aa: CASSLAGQGDAKLFF
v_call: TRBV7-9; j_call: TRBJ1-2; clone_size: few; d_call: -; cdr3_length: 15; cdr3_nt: TGTGCCAGCAGCTTACTACAGGCAGCTAACTATGGCTACACCTTC; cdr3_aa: CASSLLQAANYGYTF
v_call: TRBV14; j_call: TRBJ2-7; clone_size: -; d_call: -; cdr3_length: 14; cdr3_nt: TGTGCCAGCAGCCAAAGCTTGAGCTCCTACGAGCAGTACTTC; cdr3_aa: CASSQSLSSYEQYF
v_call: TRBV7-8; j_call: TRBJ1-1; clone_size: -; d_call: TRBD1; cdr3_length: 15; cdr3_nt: TGTGCCAGCAGCTCAACAGGGGTTGCGAACACTGAAGCTTTCTTT; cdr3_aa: CASSSTGVANTEAFF
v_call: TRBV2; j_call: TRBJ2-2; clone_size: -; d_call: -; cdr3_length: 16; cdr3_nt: TGTGCCAGCAGTGACGTAAGGGCGGAGAACACCGGGGAGCTGTTTTTT; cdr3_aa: CASSDVRAENTGELFF
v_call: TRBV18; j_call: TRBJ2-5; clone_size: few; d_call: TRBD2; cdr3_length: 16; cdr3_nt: TGTGCCAGCTCATCAGCCTCTAGCGGGAGCACAGGGACCCAGTACTTC; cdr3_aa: CASSSASSGSTGTQYF
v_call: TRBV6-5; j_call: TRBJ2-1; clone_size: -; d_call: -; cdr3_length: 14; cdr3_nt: TGTGCCAGCAGTCGAGGGTTCTCCTACAATGAGCAGTTCTTC; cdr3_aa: CASSRGFSYNEQFF
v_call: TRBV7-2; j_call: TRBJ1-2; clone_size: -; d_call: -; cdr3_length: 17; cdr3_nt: TGTGCCAGCAGCTTTGCGACGAGTCCCCTGACTAACTATGGCTACACCTTC; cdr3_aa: CASSFATSPLTNYGYTF
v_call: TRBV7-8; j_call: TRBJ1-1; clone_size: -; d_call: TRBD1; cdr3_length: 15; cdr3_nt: TGTGCCAGCAGCTTAGTAGGGACAGGACTCACTGAAGCTTTCTTT; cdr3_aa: CASSLVGTGLTEAFF
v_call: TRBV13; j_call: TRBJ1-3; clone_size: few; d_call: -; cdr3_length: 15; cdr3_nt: TGTGCCAGCTCGACGCACCGAGGCTCTGGAAACACCATATATTTT; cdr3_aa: CASSTHRGSGNTIYF
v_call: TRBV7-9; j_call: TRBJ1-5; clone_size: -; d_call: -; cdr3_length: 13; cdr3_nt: TGTGCCAGCAGCTCAGACGGGGATCAGCCCCAGCATTTT; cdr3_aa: CASSSDGDQPQHF
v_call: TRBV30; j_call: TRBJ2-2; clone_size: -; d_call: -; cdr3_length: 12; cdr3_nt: TGTGCCTGGAGTCCTAACACCGGGGAGCTGTTTTTT; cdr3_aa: CAWSPNTGELFF
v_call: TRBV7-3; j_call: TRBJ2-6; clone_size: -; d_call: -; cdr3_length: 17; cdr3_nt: TGTGCCAGCAGCACTGGGCCCGCAAGCTCTGGGGCCAACGTCCTGACTTTC; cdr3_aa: CASSTGPASSGANVLTF
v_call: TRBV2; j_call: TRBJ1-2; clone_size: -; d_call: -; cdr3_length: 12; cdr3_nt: TGTGCCAGCAGTCTCGGCCCCTATGGCTACACCTTC; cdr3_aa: CASSLGPYGYTF
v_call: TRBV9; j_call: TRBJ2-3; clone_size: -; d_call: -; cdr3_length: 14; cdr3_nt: TGTGCCAGCAGCGTAGAGGACTATACAGATACGCAGTATTTT; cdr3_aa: CASSVEDYTDTQYF
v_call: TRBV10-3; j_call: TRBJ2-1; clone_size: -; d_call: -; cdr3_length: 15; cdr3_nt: TGTGCCATCAGCGATAGTCCGGGGGATTACAATGAGCAGTTCTTC; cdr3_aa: CAISDSPGDYNEQFF
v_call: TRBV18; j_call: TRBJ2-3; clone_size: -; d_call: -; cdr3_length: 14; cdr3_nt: TGTGCCAGCTCACCGGGGGAGCAGGCAGATACGCAGTATTTT; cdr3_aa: CASSPGEQADTQYF
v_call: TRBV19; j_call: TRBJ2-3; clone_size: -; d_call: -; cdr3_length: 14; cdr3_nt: TGTGCCAGTAGTATTCAGGGACTCACAGATACGCAGTATTTT; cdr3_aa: CASSIQGLTDTQYF
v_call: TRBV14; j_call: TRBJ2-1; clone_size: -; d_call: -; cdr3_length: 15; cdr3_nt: TGTGCCAGCAGCCAACCCGGGGGGCGGGCGGATGAGCAGTTCTTC; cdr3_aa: CASSQPGGRADEQFF
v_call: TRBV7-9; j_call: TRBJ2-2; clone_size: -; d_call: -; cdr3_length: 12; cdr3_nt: TGTGCCAGCAGTTTGATGGCCGGGGAGCTGTTTTTT; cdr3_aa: CASSLMAGELFF